The T cell receptor beta chain under discussion was sequenced for a study of T-cell memory formation after mild COVID-19. TCRdb passed the 5' RACE reads through MiXCR, listing each CDR3 protein once. The sample records 150,000 to 200,000 distinct CDR3 sequences, 11% being singletons. The CDR3 runs 14 residues. Trimming stripped 2 bases from V and 0 bases from J, with 7 bases between. CDR1 and CDR2 (germline): SGHRS, YFSETQ. This clonotype was picked up a small number of times. Input material: PBMCs or a T cell subset sorted from them (not recorded which). The genes are TRBV5-1 and TRBJ2-3; D is uncertain. The receptor comes from a man aged 18 to 29 who had mild COVID-19 (a few samples of this study predate the infection). Cell type and time point are not known. In DNA, the CDR3 is TGCGCCAGCAGCTTTGGGGATAGCACAGATACGCAGTATTTT. The encoded protein is CASSFGDSTDTQYF. Based on the CDR3 plus reference TRBV5-1 and TRBJ2-3, the full variable domain is KAGVTQTPRYLIKTRGQQVTLSCSPISGHRSVSWYQQTPGQGLQFLFEYFSETQRNKGNFPGRFSGRQFSNSRSEMNVSTLELGDSALYLCASSFGDSTDTQYFGPGTRLTVL.